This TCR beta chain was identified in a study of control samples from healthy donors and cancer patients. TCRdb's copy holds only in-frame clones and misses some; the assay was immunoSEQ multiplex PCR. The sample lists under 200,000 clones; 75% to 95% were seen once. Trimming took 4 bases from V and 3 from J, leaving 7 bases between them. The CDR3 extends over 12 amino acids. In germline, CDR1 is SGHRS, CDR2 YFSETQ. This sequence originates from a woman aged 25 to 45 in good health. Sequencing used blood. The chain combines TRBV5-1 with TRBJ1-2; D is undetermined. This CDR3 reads CASSPGDYGYTF. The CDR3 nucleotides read TGCGCCAGCAGCCCGGGAGACTATGGCTACACCTTC.